This T cell receptor beta chain was retrieved from a study of T cells in Graves' hyperthyroidism and ophthalmopathy. Study-wide context: The authors collected peripheral blood at initial diagnosis, before any treatment. Study results and caveats: Model-based prediction identified ophthalmopathy a median roughly six months prior to its onset. Blood also showed most of the thyroid clonotypes that were expanded above 0.001.

Concerning this clonotype: Its antigen is unknown.

Graves' hyperthyroidism was deemed stable absent ophthalmopathy progression within 18 months. TCR beta CDR3 sequences were amplified from RNA transcripts. A first-round RT-PCR of the TCR CDR3 used the HTBI primer set. TCRdb itself ran the multiplex PCR reads through MiXCR, one entry per CDR3 protein. The repertoire includes fewer than 900,000 distinct CDR3 sequences, about 17% of them detected once, and under 9.5% sits in the top ten. Per germline, CDR1 MNHNS and CDR2 SASEGT. Trimming removed 5 bases from V and 9 bases from J; junction bases left unmatched: 7. CDR3 length: 13 residues. The sequenced material came from blood. This receptor was obtained from a man aged 18 to 35 with Graves' hyperthyroidism. The V call is TRBV6-1, the J call TRBJ2-1; TRBD1 matches 7 bases. CDR3 bases: TGTGCCAGCAGTTCCCTGGGACAGATTGAGCAGTTCTTC. This encodes CASSSLGQIEQFF.